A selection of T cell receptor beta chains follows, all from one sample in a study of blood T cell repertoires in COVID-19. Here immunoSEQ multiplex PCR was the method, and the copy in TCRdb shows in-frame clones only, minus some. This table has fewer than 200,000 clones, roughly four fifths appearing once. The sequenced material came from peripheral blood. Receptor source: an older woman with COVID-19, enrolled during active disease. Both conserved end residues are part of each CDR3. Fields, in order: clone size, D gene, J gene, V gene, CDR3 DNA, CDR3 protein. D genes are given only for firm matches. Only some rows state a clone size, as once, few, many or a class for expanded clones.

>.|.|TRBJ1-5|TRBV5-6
TGTGCCAGCAGCTTTCGAGGGAGTAGCAATCAGCCCCAGCATTTT
CASSFRGSSNQPQHF
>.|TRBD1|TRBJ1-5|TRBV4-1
TGCGCCAGCAGCCTCCAAGGGGCGGGACAGGGGGTCAATCAGCCCCAGCATTTT
CASSLQGAGQGVNQPQHF
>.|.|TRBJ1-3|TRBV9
TGTGCCAGCAGCGTCTCCGGACAGAGCTCTGGAAACACCATATATTTT
CASSVSGQSSGNTIYF
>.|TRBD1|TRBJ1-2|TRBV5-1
TGCGCCAGCAGCATAGGGACAGTTCAGTTCGGTCGGGGCTACACCTTC
CASSIGTVQFGRGYTF
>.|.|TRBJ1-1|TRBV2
TGTGCCAGCAGTGAACAGTACACTGAAGCTTTCTTT
CASSEQYTEAFF
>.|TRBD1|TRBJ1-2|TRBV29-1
TGCAGCGCCGGACAGGGGTCGGCGAGCTATGGCTACACCTTC
CSAGQGSASYGYTF
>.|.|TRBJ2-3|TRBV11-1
TGTGCCAGCAGCTTAGCGCGTAGCACAGATACGCAGTATTTT
CASSLARSTDTQYF
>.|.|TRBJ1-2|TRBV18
TGTGCCAGCTCACCAAACAGTCTCAGCTATGGCTACACCTTC
CASSPNSLSYGYTF
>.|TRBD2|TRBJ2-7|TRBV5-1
TGCGCCAGCAGCACGGGACTAGAAGAGCAGTACTTC
CASSTGLEEQYF
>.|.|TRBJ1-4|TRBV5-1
TGCGCCAGCAGCTCCCATCCGGGAGCAGCGAGCGAAAAACTGTTTTTT
CASSSHPGAASEKLFF
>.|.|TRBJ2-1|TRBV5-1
TGCGCCAGCCGCTCATCGGATGAGCAGTTCTTC
CASRSSDEQFF
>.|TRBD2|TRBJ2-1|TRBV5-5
TGTGCCAGCCTACAGCCGGGCGGGGGAGGCTCCTACAATGAGCAGTTCTTC
CASLQPGGGGSYNEQFF
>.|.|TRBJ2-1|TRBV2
TGTGCCACCAAAGGGGGTTTGAATGAGCAGTTCTTC
CATKGGLNEQFF
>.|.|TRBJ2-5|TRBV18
TGTGCCAGCTCCCCAGGGCTACAAGAGACCCAGTACTTC
CASSPGLQETQYF
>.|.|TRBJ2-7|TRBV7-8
TGTGCCAGCAGGCCTCCGGGACAATCCGGCAAGCAGTACTTC
CASRPPGQSGKQYF
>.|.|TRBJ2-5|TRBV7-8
TGTGCCAGCAGCTTACAGGTTCTAGAGACCCAGTACTTC
CASSLQVLETQYF
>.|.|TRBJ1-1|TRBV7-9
TGTGCCAGCAGCTTAGGGGAGGGCGGGGGCACTGAAGCTTTCTTT
CASSLGEGGGTEAFF
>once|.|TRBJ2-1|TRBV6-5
TGTGCCAGCAGCGCACTAGGGGGGAGGGCTAATGAGCAGTTCTTC
CASSALGGRANEQFF
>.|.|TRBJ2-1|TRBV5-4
TGTGCCAGCAGCCCTTTAACGGGGAGTTTTGTTCTGTTCTTC
CASSPLTGSFVLFF
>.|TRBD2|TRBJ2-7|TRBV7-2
TGTGCCAGCACCCTGGGGAGGGTTTCCCACGAGCAGTACTTC
CASTLGRVSHEQYF
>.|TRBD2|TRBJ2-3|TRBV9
TGTGCCAGCAGCGTAGGGAGCGGGAGGTTCACAGATACGCAGTATTTT
CASSVGSGRFTDTQYF
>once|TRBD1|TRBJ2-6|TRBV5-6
TGTGCCAGCAGCTCCAGGAGACAGGGACCCCTCTCTGGGGCCAACGTCCTGACTTTC
CASSSRRQGPLSGANVLTF
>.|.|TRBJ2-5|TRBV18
TGTGCCAGCTCAGGGTCAGGAGGGGAGACCCAGTACTTC
CASSGSGGETQYF
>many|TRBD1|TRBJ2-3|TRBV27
TGTGCCAGCAGTCTTCGGGACAGCTCTAGCACAGATACGCAGTATTTT
CASSLRDSSSTDTQYF
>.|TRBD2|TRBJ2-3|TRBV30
TGTGCCTGGACTAGCGGGAGTACAGATACGCAGTATTTT
CAWTSGSTDTQYF
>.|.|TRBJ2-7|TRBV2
TGTGCCAGCAGTGAAGTTCAGGATGGGGAGCAGTACTTC
CASSEVQDGEQYF
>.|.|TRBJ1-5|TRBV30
TGTGCCTGGACACAGGGCAAAGGGAATCAGCCCCAGCATTTT
CAWTQGKGNQPQHF
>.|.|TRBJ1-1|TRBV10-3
TGTGCCATCAGCAGGGACACTGAAGCTTTCTTT
CAISRDTEAFF
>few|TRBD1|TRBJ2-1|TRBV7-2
TGTGCCAGCAGTCCTAGGGGGCAGTATGAGCAGTTCTTC
CASSPRGQYEQFF
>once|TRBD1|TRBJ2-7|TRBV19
TGTGCCAGTAGAGTTGGGGTCCAGGGGGCCTACGAGCAGTACTTC
CASRVGVQGAYEQYF
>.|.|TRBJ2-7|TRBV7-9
TGTGCCAGCAGCCCAAAGACAGGAACGGACGAGCAGTACTTC
CASSPKTGTDEQYF
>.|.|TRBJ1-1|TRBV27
TGTGCCAGCAGTTTAAGAGAGAACACTGAAGCTTTCTTT
CASSLRENTEAFF